This paragraph covers one T cell receptor beta chain sequence. This sample was included in a study of blood T cell repertoires in COVID-19. Background on the study: COVID-19 samples from acute and convalescent phases originated in the United States, Italy and Spain.

CDR3 size: 15 residues. The germline V gene has CDR1 KGHDR and CDR2 SFDVKD. The germline V and J ends were trimmed by 4 bases and 7 bases, with 16 bases remaining between them. Authors' processing steps: Nucleated cell counts were estimated from reference gene primer amplification. Profiled with immunoSEQ multiplex PCR; TCRdb holds only in-frame clones, not every one. V, J and clone size reflect that table, while D and trimming were determined from the DNA. Of under 250,000 clones listed, 85% to 90% were seen once; the top ten hold roughly 12%. The TCR comes from a man aged 45-60 years with COVID-19, enrolled during active disease. The J gene is TRBJ2-1, the V gene TRBV24-1; D is perhaps TRBD1 (5 bases). The source material was peripheral blood. The DNA for the CDR3 is TGTGCCACCAGTGACCCGCAGGGCTTGGGTAATGAGCAGTTCTTC. This codes for CATSDPQGLGNEQFF.